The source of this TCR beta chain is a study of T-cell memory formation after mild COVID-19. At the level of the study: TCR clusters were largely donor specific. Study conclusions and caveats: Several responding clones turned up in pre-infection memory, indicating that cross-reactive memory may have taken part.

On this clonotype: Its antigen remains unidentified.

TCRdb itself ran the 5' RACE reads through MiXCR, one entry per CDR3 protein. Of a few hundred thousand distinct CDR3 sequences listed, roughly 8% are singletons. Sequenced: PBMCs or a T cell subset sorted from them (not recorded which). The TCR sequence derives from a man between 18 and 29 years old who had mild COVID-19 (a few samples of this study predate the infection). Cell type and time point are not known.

CDR3 sequence (DNA): TGTGCCAGCAGTTTGAGCCCGAGCTCCTACGAGCAGTACGTC. This codes for CASSLSPSSYEQYV. V gene TRBV27 combines with J gene TRBJ2-7; D is unclear. This CDR3 spans 14 amino acids. Germline loops: CDR1 MNHEY, CDR2 SMNVEV (reference sequence). Trimming took off 3 bases at V and 0 bases at J, with 9 bases between the two ends.